The 32 T cell receptor beta chains presented below share a single source sample, sequenced in a study of shared clonotypes between healthy human individuals. The method was immunoSEQ multiplex PCR; TCRdb's version includes in-frame clones alone and lacks a portion of them. The table includes 2 million to 2.5 million clones, 90% to 95% detected once. The sequenced material came from naive CD4+ T cells sorted from blood. Subset denoted: CD45RA+ positively selected. All receptors derive from a man younger than 35 in good health.

The V and J genes are TRBV6-6 and TRBJ1-1; 7 bases fit TRBD1. This CDR3 contains 14 residues. Looked up from germline, CDR1 is MNHNY and CDR2 is SVGAGI (reference sequence). V lost 5 bases and J lost 4; bases outside the gene matches: 7. CDR3 sequence: CASSDRDRSTEAFF. The CDR3 nucleotides are TGTGCCAGCAGTGACAGGGATCGAAGCACTGAAGCTTTCTTT.

This rearrangement joins TRBV14 to TRBJ2-1; 13 bases map to TRBD2. J was trimmed by 2 bases and V by 4 bases; bases with no gene match: 8. The germline gives CDR1 SGHDN, CDR2 FVKESK. The CDR3 has 18 amino acids. The DNA for the CDR3 is TGTGCCAGCAGCCCGGGACTAGCGGGATGGGGCACCTACAATGAGCAGTTCTTC. It specifies CASSPGLAGWGTYNEQFF.

This rearrangement joins TRBV9 to TRBJ2-2; D assignment may be TRBD1 or TRBD2 (6 bases each). The CDR3 totals 16 residues. Trimming took 3 bases from V and 5 from J, leaving 17 bases between them. Looked up from germline, CDR1 is SGDLS and CDR2 is YYNGEE. The CDR3 reads CASSEQSGGGTGELFF. The CDR3 DNA follows: TGTGCCAGCAGCGAGCAGAGCGGAGGGGGTACCGGGGAGCTGTTTTTT.

The chain joins TRBV19 to TRBJ2-1, with TRBD2 as a possible D gene (6 bases). V lost 4 bases and J 9 bases, leaving 10 bases between the germline ends. The CDR3 is 12 residues long. Germline V lookup: CDR1 LNHDA, CDR2 SQIVND (reference sequence). The CDR3 DNA reads TGTGCCAGTAGTACCCTGGGGGGTGAGCAGTTCTTC. Its protein is CASSTLGGEQFF.

Points on this clone: Other DNA sequences from this sample encode an identical CDR3 as well. The chain couples TRBV5-1 to TRBJ1-2; 11 positions agree with TRBD1. J lost 0 bases, V lost 4 bases, and 8 bases had no gene match. CDR1 SGHRS and CDR2 YFSETQ come from the germline V gene. This CDR3 contains 17 residues. The CDR3 nucleotides are TGCGCCAGCAGCCCGGGGACAGGGGGAAAAGCTAACTATGGCTACACCTTC. It is translated as CASSPGTGGKANYGYTF.

This chain connects TRBV18 to TRBJ2-7; 8 bases align to TRBD2. V shed 4 bases, J shed 1 base, and the junction held 3 bases outside the gene matches. The CDR3 consists of 14 residues. Germline assignment: CDR1 KGHSH and CDR2 LQKENI. The CDR3 coding sequence is TGTGCCAGCTCACACGGGACTAGTTCCTACGAGCAGTACTTC. It translates to CASSHGTSSYEQYF.

The chain employs TRBV2 and TRBJ1-1, with 8 positions matching TRBD1. J gave up 3 bases and V 4 bases, and 7 bases lay outside the gene matches. In germline, CDR1 is SNHLY, CDR2 FYNNEI. The CDR3 contains 15 residues. The CDR3 DNA sequence: TGTGCCAGCAGTGTACAGGGGGAAAAGTACACTGAAGCTTTCTTT. Translation gives CASSVQGEKYTEAFF. The complete variable domain, with remaining parts taken from reference TRBV2 and TRBJ1-1, reads EPEVTQTPSHQVTQMGQEVILRCVPISNHLYFYWYRQILGQKVEFLVSFYNNEISEKSEIFDDQFSVERPDGSNFTLKIRSTKLEDSAMYFCASSVQGEKYTEAFFGQGTRLTVV.

The rearrangement uses TRBV13 and TRBJ2-7; 10 positions match TRBD1. CDR1 and CDR2 (germline): PRHDT, FYEKMQ (reference sequence). The CDR3 runs to 14 residues. Trimming took 5 bases from V and 7 from J; bases not matched to a gene: 8. CDR3 nucleotides: TGTGCCAGCAGCCCAAGGACAGGGGGGAAGGAGCAGTACTTC. This sequence encodes CASSPRTGGKEQYF.

This chain links TRBV5-6 with TRBJ1-2; D remains unclear. This CDR3 has 13 amino acids. Germline CDR1 SGHDT, CDR2 YYEEEE. Trimming cost V 5 bases and J 4 bases, with 12 bases left between them. The CDR3 DNA follows: TGTGCCAGCAGTAGGAGTGGCGGCTATGGCTACACCTTC. It codes for CASSRSGGYGYTF. The full variable domain, with the rest looked up from reference TRBV5-6 and TRBJ1-2, is DAGVTQSPTHLIKTRGQQVTLRCSPKSGHDTVSWYQQALGQGPQFIFQYYEEEERQRGNFPDRFSGHQFPNYSSELNVNALLLGDSALYLCASSRSGGYGYTFGSGTRLTVV.

Comment on this clone: The same CDR3 is also encoded by other DNA sequences in this sample. The chain employs TRBV5-1 and TRBJ2-1, with a possible D match to TRBD2 (6 bases). V dropped 0 bases and J dropped 2 bases, with 9 bases sitting between them. The CDR3 length is 15 residues. CDR1 SGHRS and CDR2 YFSETQ come from the germline V gene. The CDR3 region is CASSLDGGTYNEQFF. CDR3 bases: TGCGCCAGCAGCTTGGACGGGGGTACCTACAATGAGCAGTTCTTC.

The chain couples TRBV19 to TRBJ2-2; D ambiguous. The V end lost 1 base, the J end lost 5 bases, and 5 bases lay between the germline ends. This CDR3 is 13 amino acids long. Germline V gives CDR1 LNHDA, CDR2 SQIVND (reference sequence). CDR3 loop: CASSIGWTGELFF. In DNA, the CDR3 is TGTGCCAGTAGTATAGGGTGGACCGGGGAGCTGTTTTTT.

V is TRBV9 and J is TRBJ1-6, with D possibly matching TRBD1 (5 bases). The CDR3 consists of 16 residues. Trimming left V 5 bases short and J 0 bases short, with 12 bases between. Germline V gene data show CDR1 as SGDLS and CDR2 as YYNGEE. Here the CDR3 DNA reads TGTGCCAGCAGGGCAGGGCGAAGCTCCTATAATTCACCCCTCCACTTT. This sequence encodes CASRAGRSSYNSPLHF.

The V call is TRBV29-1, the J call TRBJ1-2, with TRBD1 as a possible D gene (5 bases). The V end was cut by 2 bases, the J end by 8 bases, with 12 bases between. Germline V gives CDR1 SQVTM, CDR2 ANQGSEA. The CDR3 is made up of 12 amino acids. CDR3: CSVERGPGGYTF. CDR3 nucleotide sequence: TGCAGCGTTGAAAGGGGACCGGGAGGCTACACCTTC. Together with reference TRBV29-1 and TRBJ1-2, the CDR3 gives the full variable domain: SAVISQKPSRDICQRGTSLTIQCQVDSQVTMMFWYRQQPGQSLTLIATANQGSEATYESGFVIDKFPISRPNLTFSTLTVSNMSPEDSSIYLCSVERGPGGYTFGSGTRLTVV.

In this sample, this clone turned up once. V is TRBV5-6 and J is TRBJ1-2; 8 bases fit TRBD1. CDR3 length: 14 residues. Germline CDR1 reads SGHDT; CDR2 reads YYEEEE. V was clipped by 0 bases and J by 8 bases; unmatched bases: 6. The CDR3 bases are TGTGCCAGCAGCTTGGTGGTGGCAGGGGGCGGCTACACCTTC. It specifies CASSLVVAGGGYTF.

This clone was recorded only once. The genes are TRBV11-2 and TRBJ2-1; 7 nucleotides line up with TRBD1. The CDR3 spans 13 residues. Germline V gene sequence: CDR1 SGHAT, CDR2 FQNNGV. The V segment lost 4 bases and the J segment 9 bases; nucleotides outside the gene matches: 6. CDR3 DNA: TGTGCCAGCAGCTGGATCGCAGGGGGTGAGCAGTTCTTC. Residues: CASSWIAGGEQFF. The complete variable domain, with remaining parts taken from reference TRBV11-2 and TRBJ2-1, reads EAGVAQSPRYKIIEKRQSVAFWCNPISGHATLYWYQQILGQGPKLLIQFQNNGVVDDSQLPKDRFSAERLKGVDSTLKIQPAKLEDSAVYLCASSWIAGGEQFFGPGTRLTVL.

V and J are TRBV30 and TRBJ1-3; 10 nucleotides match TRBD1. The J segment lost 4 bases and the V segment lost 1 base, leaving 7 bases of the junction unmatched. CDR3 length: 16 amino acids. CDR1 is GTSNPN and CDR2 is SVGIG in the germline V gene (reference sequence). The CDR3 DNA is TGTGCCTGGAGTGCCGGGACAGGGGTTTCGGGAAACACCATATATTTT. Amino acid sequence: CAWSAGTGVSGNTIYF. Variable domain in full (rest from reference TRBV30 and TRBJ1-3): SQTIHQWPATLVQPVGSPLSLECTVEGTSNPNLYWYRQAAGRGLQLLFYSVGIGQISSEVPQNLSASRPQDRQFILSSKKLLLSDSGFYLCAWSAGTGVSGNTIYFGEGSWLTVV.

The chain employs TRBV28 and TRBJ2-5; 9 bases are a match to TRBD2. Germline V gene data show CDR1 as MDHEN and CDR2 as SYDVKM. The ends lost 5 bases at V and 5 bases at J; junction bases unmatched: 3. This CDR3 contains 13 residues. In nucleotides, the CDR3 is TGTGCCAGCAGTCGCGGGGGGGAGGAGACCCAGTACTTC. Translating gives CASSRGGEETQYF. The complete variable domain, with remaining parts taken from reference TRBV28 and TRBJ2-5, reads DVKVTQSSRYLVKRTGEKVFLECVQDMDHENMFWYRQDPGLGLRLIYFSYDVKMKEKGDIPEGYSVSREKKERFSLILESASTNQTSMYLCASSRGGEETQYFGPGTRLLVL.

The V call is TRBV29-1, the J call TRBJ2-3, with D possibly being TRBD2 (7 bases). This CDR3 region has 14 residues. Germline CDR1 SQVTM, CDR2 ANQGSEA. V lost 7 bases and J 1 base, leaving 15 bases between the germline ends. CDR3 DNA sequence: TGCAGCGCCCAGGCCGGGGGGCGCACAGATACGCAGTATTTT. It codes for CSAQAGGRTDTQYF.

V usage is TRBV6-5 and J usage is TRBJ2-1; 7 bases line up with TRBD2. After removal of 6 bases from V and 7 bases from J, the junction contained 12 bases not matched to a gene. CDR1 is MNHEY, CDR2 SVGAGI, per germline. The CDR3 runs 15 residues. DNA of the CDR3: TGTGCCAGCAGCTCCGCGGGGCGGGAGTGGAATGAGCAGTTCTTC. It codes for CASSSAGREWNEQFF.

This clone has just one count. Other DNA sequences in the sample encode the same CDR3. The V gene is TRBV10-3, the J gene TRBJ2-5; 11 positions match TRBD2. Germline V CDR1 and CDR2: ENHRY, SYGVKD. The CDR3 contains 14 residues. Unmatched junction bases numbered 0, after V lost 2 bases and J lost 4 bases. Written as DNA, the CDR3 is TGTGCCATCAGTGAGGGACTAGCGGGAGAGACCCAGTACTTC. It codes for CAISEGLAGETQYF.

The chain combines TRBV10-3 with TRBJ2-3; D is perhaps TRBD2 (5 bases). The germline V gene has CDR1 ENHRY and CDR2 SYGVKD. The germline V and J ends were trimmed by 4 bases and 1 base, with 12 bases remaining between them. The CDR3 has 15 residues. The CDR3 region has the DNA TGTGCCATCAGTGGGCCGAAGGGAGGCACAGATACGCAGTATTTT. This sequence encodes CAISGPKGGTDTQYF.

The rearrangement links TRBV23-1 to TRBJ2-1; tentatively, D is TRBD1 (5 bases). TRBV23-1 is an ORF, and what it does is uncertain. The V and J ends lost 6 bases and 1 base respectively, with 22 bases between them. The CDR3 length is 18 residues. This CDR3 reads CASSHGFKGVESYNEQFF. CDR3 DNA sequence: TGCGCCAGCAGCCATGGGTTCAAAGGGGTGGAGTCCTACAATGAGCAGTTCTTC.

The rearrangement uses TRBV4-2 and TRBJ2-1, with a tentative D call TRBD2 (5 bases). The V end was cut by 4 bases, the J end by 4 bases, with 17 bases between. The CDR3 runs 16 residues. The germline gives CDR1 LGHNA, CDR2 YNFKEQ. This CDR3 reads CASSPLEVGSYNEQFF. In DNA form, the CDR3 reads TGTGCCAGCAGCCCATTGGAGGTGGGGTCGTACAATGAGCAGTTCTTC.

Comment on this clone: Other DNA sequences in the sample encode the same CDR3. V gene TRBV7-9 combines with J gene TRBJ1-1; the D gene is possibly TRBD1 (5 bases). CDR3 length: 14 residues. CDR1 and CDR2 (germline): SEHNR, FQNEAQ (reference sequence). Trimming removed 0 bases from V and 5 bases from J, with 10 bases in between. In DNA form, the CDR3 reads TGTGCCAGCAGCTTAGCGCTGGGGGGGACTGAAGCTTTCTTT. Amino acids: CASSLALGGTEAFF.

This chain uses TRBV19 with TRBJ1-4; D remains unclear. This CDR3 has 14 amino acids. The germline CDR1 and CDR2 sequences are LNHDA and SQIVND (reference sequence). Trimming left V 2 bases short and J 5 bases short, with 9 bases between. The CDR3 spells CASSIRGRNEKLFF. The CDR3 bases are TGTGCCAGTAGTATACGAGGACGGAATGAAAAACTGTTTTTT. The variable domain in full, completed from reference TRBV19 and TRBJ1-4, reads DGGITQSPKYLFRKEGQNVTLSCEQNLNHDAMYWYRQDPGQGLRLIYYSQIVNDFQKGDIAEGYSVSREKKESFPLTVTSAQKNPTAFYLCASSIRGRNEKLFFGSGTQLSVL.

The chain carries TRBV5-1 and TRBJ2-7; the match to TRBD2 covers 10 bases. The J segment lost 6 bases and the V segment lost 2 bases, leaving 5 bases of the junction unmatched. Germline V gene sequence: CDR1 SGHRS, CDR2 YFSETQ. The CDR3 contains 14 residues. CDR3 in DNA: TGCGCCAGCAGCTTCCAAGCGGGAGGGGGCGAGCAGTACTTC. Its translation: CASSFQAGGGEQYF.

This chain links TRBV6-5 with TRBJ2-3, with a weak D call TRBD2 (5 bases). V was cut by 8 bases and J by 3 bases, with 18 bases left in between. From germline, CDR1 is MNHEY and CDR2 SVGAGI. The CDR3 covers 15 residues. CDR3 in amino acids: CASPTGSMSTDTQYF. The CDR3 DNA is TGTGCCAGCCCCACGGGGTCCATGAGTACAGATACGCAGTATTTT.

The rearrangement uses TRBV28 and TRBJ2-3; tentatively, D is TRBD2 (5 bases). V was shortened by 3 bases and J by 9 bases, with 10 bases between the two germline ends. This CDR3 comprises 12 residues. Per the germline V gene, CDR1 is MDHEN and CDR2 is SYDVKM. CDR3 sequence (DNA): TGTGCCAGCAGTTTTGGACTCCCAACGCAGTATTTT. Protein product: CASSFGLPTQYF.

This rearrangement joins TRBV2 to TRBJ2-3; TRBD1 might be the D (6 bases). The CDR3 is 13 residues long. Per germline, CDR1 SNHLY and CDR2 FYNNEI. V lost 6 bases to trimming and J lost 3 bases, with 10 bases between them. In nucleotides, the CDR3 is TGTGCCAGCAGCGGACAGCGGACAGATACGCAGTATTTT. Translated, it gives CASSGQRTDTQYF. The entire variable domain, with the rest obtained from reference TRBV2 and TRBJ2-3, is as follows: EPEVTQTPSHQVTQMGQEVILRCVPISNHLYFYWYRQILGQKVEFLVSFYNNEISEKSEIFDDQFSVERPDGSNFTLKIRSTKLEDSAMYFCASSGQRTDTQYFGPGTRLTVL.

The J gene is TRBJ2-1, the V gene TRBV5-8, with D possibly being TRBD2 (6 bases). The ends were cut back, 4 bases at V and 8 bases at J, with 19 bases in the middle. This CDR3 has 15 residues. The germline V gene encodes CDR1 SGHTS and CDR2 YDEGEE. The CDR3 reads CASSIGTDWLDEQFF. The CDR3 bases are TGTGCCAGCAGCATCGGGACTGATTGGTTGGATGAGCAGTTCTTC.

V is TRBV19 and J is TRBJ1-1, with 7 bases aligning to TRBD1. V dropped 5 bases and J dropped 4; count of bases not matched to a gene: 10. Per the germline V gene, CDR1 is LNHDA and CDR2 is SQIVND (reference sequence). The CDR3 covers 15 residues. The CDR3 reads CASSPLLTGATEAFF. CDR3 sequence (DNA): TGTGCCAGTAGTCCCCTCTTAACAGGGGCCACTGAAGCTTTCTTT.

The gene calls are TRBV6-5 and TRBJ2-7, with D uncertain. The CDR3 runs to 14 residues. The V gene's germline CDR1 is MNHEY and CDR2 SVGAGI. The V end lost 4 bases, the J end lost 5 bases, and 15 bases lay between the germline ends. CDR3 DNA: TGTGCCAGCAGTTCCTTGTCTGGGAACCACGAGCAGTACTTC. Amino acids: CASSSLSGNHEQYF.